Listed here are 10 T cell receptor beta chains from one sample, sequenced in a study of T cell responses to AZD1222 COVID-19 vaccine (dated by TCRdb to the early 2020s). Taken with the paper, the label for time point translates to: about 28 days (+/-7) after the second vaccine dose. This sample's treatment or condition label indicates: meningococcal conjugate vaccine given as trial control. The protocol used for the library was the immunoSEQ multiplex PCR assay. TCRdb mirrors the immuneACCESS table, restricted to in-frame sequences. Some clones are absent from its copies; in checked studies, under half trace to an unresolved V gene, and the reason for the others is unknown. The sample table contains around 220,000 clones; only one count was recorded for roughly 94% of them. The top ten clonotypes cover 1.5% to 2% of the sample. The specimen comprised peripheral blood, sampled 28 days after the second dose of the MenACWY control vaccine. The origin of the receptors is an adult who received the MenACWY meningococcal vaccine as a control.

The chain links TRBV7-2 to TRBJ2-7, with TRBD2 matching over 14 bases. From germline, CDR1 is SGHTA and CDR2 FQGNSA. The CDR3 sequence is 15 residues long. V lost 4 bases to trimming and J lost 2 bases; unmatched junction nucleotides: 1. The CDR3 reads CASSSGLAGAYEQYF. CDR3 coding DNA: TGTGCCAGCAGCTCGGGACTAGCGGGGGCCTACGAGCAGTACTTC.

This clone was recorded once. The chain employs TRBV27 and TRBJ2-5, with D maybe TRBD1 (7 bases). The CDR3 is 17 amino acids. Per germline, CDR1 MNHEY and CDR2 SMNVEV (reference sequence). V dropped 6 bases and J dropped 7 bases, with 27 bases sitting between them. The CDR3 bases are TGTGCCAGCAGCTCCCAGGGGGGTAACTCAGCTCTGGCGACCCAGTACTTC. As protein: CASSSQGGNSALATQYF.

This clone was observed a single time. CDR3 sequence: CASSVDRGRRGTEAFF. The CDR3 DNA reads TGTGCCAGCAGCGTGGATCGGGGGCGCCGGGGCACTGAAGCTTTCTTT. The chain combines TRBV5-6 with TRBJ1-1, with D perhaps TRBD1 (6 bases). CDR1 and CDR2 (germline): SGHDT, YYEEEE. CDR3 length: 16 amino acids. Trimming took off 4 bases at V and 4 bases at J, with 20 bases between the two ends.

The gene calls are TRBV4-3 and TRBJ1-5, with D unclear. V lost 0 bases and J lost 5, with 11 bases in between. Germline assignment: CDR1 LGHNA and CDR2 YSLEER. The CDR3 consists of 15 residues. The chain's CDR3 is CASSQDGSGDQPQHF. In DNA form, the CDR3 reads TGCGCCAGCAGCCAAGATGGTTCCGGGGATCAGCCCCAGCATTTT.

The V call is TRBV9, the J call TRBJ1-2; D is undetermined. The germline V gene has CDR1 SGDLS and CDR2 YYNGEE. Trimming took 2 bases from V and 2 from J, leaving 16 bases between them. The CDR3 length is 16 residues. DNA for the CDR3: TGTGCCAGCAGCGTCCAGGCTGCGACCCCGAACTATGGCTACACCTTC. Translation gives CASSVQAATPNYGYTF.

The rearrangement uses TRBV29-1 and TRBJ2-1; tentatively, D is TRBD2 (6 bases). Between the trimmed V and J ends, which lost 4 bases and 8 bases, there was a span of 15 bases. This CDR3 is 13 amino acids long. Germline CDR1 SQVTM, CDR2 ANQGSEA. The CDR3 reads CSVGAGFGYEQFF. CDR3 coding DNA: TGCAGCGTTGGGGCGGGATTCGGCTATGAGCAGTTCTTC.

V gene TRBV9 combines with J gene TRBJ2-1; a possible D gene is TRBD2 (6 bases). The germline V and J ends were trimmed by 3 bases and 10 bases, with 14 bases remaining between them. This CDR3 region has 13 residues. CDR1 SGDLS and CDR2 YYNGEE come from the germline V gene. The CDR3 protein is CASSALLRGEQFF. The CDR3 DNA is TGTGCCAGCAGCGCCCTTTTGCGGGGCGAGCAGTTCTTC.

This chain uses TRBV7-9 with TRBJ2-7; 7 nucleotides line up with TRBD1. V trimming: 8 bases; J trimming: 2 bases; junction bases outside the gene matches: 21. CDR1 is SEHNR, CDR2 FQNEAQ, per germline (reference sequence). This CDR3 comprises 18 residues. The CDR3 reads CASAGNSGTGTDPYEQYF. The CDR3 DNA reads TGTGCCAGCGCTGGAAATTCGGGAACCGGGACAGACCCCTACGAGCAGTACTTC. The full variable domain, rest sourced from reference TRBV7-9 and TRBJ2-7, is DTGVSQNPRHKITKRGQNVTFRCDPISEHNRLYWYRQTLGQGPEFLTYFQNEAQLEKSRLLSDRFSAERPKGSFSTLEIQRTEQGDSAMYLCASAGNSGTGTDPYEQYFGPGTRLTVT.

The chain combines TRBV9 with TRBJ2-3; D is unclear. Germline V CDR1 and CDR2: SGDLS, YYNGEE. Trimming shortened V by 3 bases and J by 2 bases, and 16 bases separated the two germline ends. The CDR3 is 16 amino acids. In nucleotides, the CDR3 is TGTGCCAGCAGCGGTTTGGGGAAAGGCTACACAGATACGCAGTATTTT. Protein sequence: CASSGLGKGYTDTQYF.

This chain uses TRBV5-1 with TRBJ2-7; 9 bases line up with TRBD2. V trimming: 4 bases; J trimming: 7 bases; junction bases outside the gene matches: 12. Germline lookup yields CDR1 SGHRS and CDR2 YFSETQ. The CDR3 length is 15 residues. CDR3 residues: CASSPWGGRGVEQYF. The DNA for the CDR3 is TGCGCCAGCAGCCCCTGGGGCGGGAGGGGCGTGGAGCAGTACTTC.